The 20 T cell receptor beta chains below come from one sample, sequenced in a study of T cell responses to AZD1222 COVID-19 vaccine. TCRdb's copy holds only in-frame clones and misses some; the assay was immunoSEQ multiplex PCR. The data show roughly 180,000 clones, approximately 89% seen once. Sequenced here: peripheral blood, sampled 28 days after the second AZD1222 dose. All receptors come from an adult who received the AZD1222 COVID-19 vaccine.

The chain employs TRBV5-4 and TRBJ1-2; D unresolved. The germline gives CDR1 SGHNT, CDR2 YYREEE (reference sequence). The CDR3 covers 15 residues. V was shortened by 1 base and J by 0 bases, with 10 bases between the two germline ends. The CDR3 is CASSLFRTPNYGYTF. The CDR3 bases are TGTGCCAGCAGCTTGTTTAGGACCCCTAACTATGGCTACACCTTC. The full variable domain, in which reference TRBV5-4 and TRBJ1-2 provide the parts outside the CDR3, is ETGVTQSPTHLIKTRGQQVTLRCSSQSGHNTVSWYQQALGQGPQFIFQYYREEENGRGNFPPRFSGLQFPNYSSELNVNALELDDSALYLCASSLFRTPNYGYTFGSGTRLTVV.

The genes are TRBV29-1 and TRBJ2-2; D possibly corresponds to TRBD1 (7 bases). The germline CDR1 and CDR2 sequences are SQVTM and ANQGSEA. Trimming cost V 2 bases and J 4 bases, with 11 bases left between them. The CDR3 has 14 residues. The CDR3 is CSVERGRGTGELFF. In DNA, the CDR3 is TGCAGCGTTGAAAGGGGGCGGGGCACCGGGGAGCTGTTTTTT.

The chain employs TRBV27 and TRBJ1-2, with D possibly TRBD1 on 5 matching bases. The germline V gene has CDR1 MNHEY and CDR2 SMNVEV (reference sequence). This CDR3 comprises 14 residues. V was cut by 5 bases and J by 4 bases, with 14 bases left in between. In nucleotides, the CDR3 is TGTGCCAGCAGTCCCGGGGCGCGTATCTATGGCTACACCTTC. Protein sequence: CASSPGARIYGYTF.

The rearrangement joins TRBV19 to TRBJ1-3; D is uncertain. With 3 bases removed from V and 0 bases from J, the gap between germline ends came to 9 bases. This CDR3 has 15 amino acids. Germline V gene sequence: CDR1 LNHDA, CDR2 SQIVND (reference sequence). The CDR3 here is CASSMIPTSGNTIYF. As DNA, the CDR3 is TGTGCCAGTAGTATGATCCCTACCTCTGGAAACACCATATATTTT.

This clone was detected a few times. V is TRBV28 and J is TRBJ1-3; no clear D. CDR1 and CDR2 (germline): MDHEN, SYDVKM. V was trimmed by 5 bases and J by 2 bases, leaving 7 bases between them. The CDR3 extends over 13 amino acids. DNA for the CDR3: TGTGCCAGCAGTGCGGTGGCTGGAAACACCATATATTTT. Its protein is CASSAVAGNTIYF.

The chain recombines TRBV18 with TRBJ1-4; D unresolved. V dropped 6 bases and J dropped 5 bases, with 7 bases sitting between them. This CDR3 comprises 12 residues. Germline CDR1 reads KGHSH; CDR2 reads LQKENI. CDR3 DNA sequence: TGTGCCAGCTCGGCGGAGAATGAAAAACTGTTTTTT. Residues: CASSAENEKLFF.

The V gene is TRBV13, the J gene TRBJ2-7; a possible D gene is TRBD1 (6 bases). V was shortened by 1 base and J by 5 bases, with 15 bases between the two germline ends. This CDR3 has 15 amino acids. Germline CDR1 PRHDT, CDR2 FYEKMQ (reference sequence). The CDR3 loop is CASSLETGLRDEQYF. CDR3 nucleotides: TGTGCCAGCAGCTTAGAAACAGGGCTCAGGGACGAGCAGTACTTC. Using reference TRBV13 and TRBJ2-7 for the parts outside the CDR3, the full variable domain is AAGVIQSPRHLIKEKRETATLKCYPIPRHDTVYWYQQGPGQDPQFLISFYEKMQSDKGSIPDRFSAQQFSDYHSELNMSSLELGDSALYFCASSLETGLRDEQYFGPGTRLTVT.

This clone was detected once. The V call is TRBV19, the J call TRBJ1-6, with D unresolved. Germline assignment: CDR1 LNHDA and CDR2 SQIVND (reference sequence). The CDR3 spans 17 residues. With 2 bases removed from V and 2 bases from J, the gap between germline ends came to 13 bases. Here the CDR3 DNA reads TGTGCCAGTAGTATACTATCCAGCGGAACCTATAATTCACCCCTCCACTTT. This translates into CASSILSSGTYNSPLHF. Full variable domain (rest looked up from reference TRBV19 and TRBJ1-6): DGGITQSPKYLFRKEGQNVTLSCEQNLNHDAMYWYRQDPGQGLRLIYYSQIVNDFQKGDIAEGYSVSREKKESFPLTVTSAQKNPTAFYLCASSILSSGTYNSPLHFGNGTRLTVT.

V usage is TRBV7-9 and J usage is TRBJ2-1, with TRBD2 matching over 8 bases. This CDR3 has 15 residues. V trimming: 11 bases; J trimming: 5 bases; junction bases outside the gene matches: 14. CDR1 SEHNR and CDR2 FQNEAQ come from the germline V gene (reference sequence). The DNA for the CDR3 is TGTGCCGCCGCGGGGGGCGGGAGAGTCGACAATGAGCAGTTCTTC. It translates to CAAAGGGRVDNEQFF.

The rearrangement uses TRBV24-1 and TRBJ2-1; TRBD2 aligns across 7 bases. The V gene end was trimmed by 5 bases and the J gene end by 4 bases; junction bases not matched to a gene: 10. The CDR3 length is 16 residues. Germline CDR1 is KGHDR and CDR2 is SFDVKD. The CDR3 sequence is CATSGGGGSGYNEQFF. As DNA, the CDR3 is TGTGCCACCAGTGGGGGGGGAGGTAGCGGGTACAATGAGCAGTTCTTC.

V and J are TRBV2 and TRBJ2-1; D could derive from TRBD1 or TRBD2 (5 bases each). The V gene's germline CDR1 is SNHLY and CDR2 FYNNEI. The CDR3 consists of 15 residues. V dropped 8 bases and J dropped 8 bases, with 22 bases sitting between them. CDR3 in amino acids: CASAQRGSQVDEQFF. Written as DNA, the CDR3 is TGTGCCAGCGCACAGAGGGGATCCCAGGTGGATGAGCAGTTCTTC.

The sample holds a few counts of this clone. The chain combines TRBV12-3 or TRBV12-4 with TRBJ1-2; 7 positions match TRBD1. V shed 1 base and J 4 bases; nucleotides not matched to a gene: 0. There are 13 residues in the CDR3. The CDR3 nucleotides are TGTGCCAGCAGTTTAGACAGGGGCTATGGCTACACCTTC. It is translated as CASSLDRGYGYTF.

The rearrangement joins TRBV14 to TRBJ2-2; 9 bases agree with TRBD2. The germline V gene encodes CDR1 SGHDN and CDR2 FVKESK. This CDR3 has 19 amino acids. J lost 3 bases, V lost 0 bases, and 11 bases had no gene match. The CDR3: CASSQDVLQTSGYTGELFF. As DNA, the CDR3 is TGTGCCAGCAGCCAAGATGTACTTCAGACTAGCGGTTACACCGGGGAGCTGTTTTTT.

The chain uses TRBV27 and TRBJ1-1; D uncertain. The V gene lost 2 bases and the J gene lost 1 base, with 8 bases spanning the gap. The CDR3 consists of 14 residues. The germline V gene has CDR1 MNHEY and CDR2 SMNVEV (reference sequence). CDR3 DNA sequence: TGTGCCAGCAGTTTAAGGAATCGGAACACTGAAGCTTTCTTT. This codes for CASSLRNRNTEAFF.

The chain carries TRBV6-2 or TRBV6-3 and TRBJ1-2; D remains ambiguous. Germline assignment: CDR1 MNHEY and CDR2 SVGEGT. Trimming left V 4 bases short and J 8 bases short, with 14 bases between. The CDR3 is 13 amino acids. The CDR3 DNA is TGTGCCAGCAGTTTCCAGCTCACGCGGGGCTACACCTTC. Its translation is CASSFQLTRGYTF.

This chain's CDR3 is CASSPNPGTNYGYTF. CDR3 in DNA: TGCGCCAGCAGCCCTAACCCAGGGACGAACTATGGCTACACCTTC. The chain uses TRBV5-1 and TRBJ1-2; D may be TRBD1 (5 bases). Germline V gives CDR1 SGHRS, CDR2 YFSETQ. This CDR3 is built from 15 residues. Trimming removed 4 bases from V and 2 bases from J, with 15 bases in between.

The rearrangement links TRBV7-2 to TRBJ1-1; D is unclear. CDR3 length: 15 amino acids. Germline-derived CDR1 and CDR2 are SGHTA and FQGNSA. V dropped 3 bases and J dropped 0 bases, with 11 bases sitting between them. CDR3 sequence reads: CASSFGLLVNTEAFF. In DNA, the CDR3 is TGTGCCAGCAGCTTTGGATTATTGGTGAACACTGAAGCTTTCTTT.

The rearrangement uses TRBV4-1 and TRBJ1-6; 9 bases align to TRBD1. CDR3 length: 15 residues. After removal of 1 base from V and 10 bases from J, the junction contained 5 bases not matched to a gene. Looked up from germline, CDR1 is MGHRA and CDR2 is YSYEKL. CDR3 nucleotides: TGCGCCAGCAGCCAAGGGGACAGGGACCTCTCACCCCTCCACTTT. It yields the protein CASSQGDRDLSPLHF.

This rearrangement joins TRBV20-1 to TRBJ2-7, with D perhaps being TRBD1 or TRBD2 (5 bases each). V was cut by 3 bases and J by 5 bases, with 20 bases left in between. This CDR3 has 15 residues. Germline loops: CDR1 DFQATT, CDR2 SNEGSKA (reference sequence). DNA for the CDR3: TGCAGTGCTAGTCTGAATACCCCTCGGGGCCACGAGCAGTACTTC. The encoded protein is CSASLNTPRGHEQYF.

The chain carries TRBV15 and TRBJ1-3; D is undetermined. The CDR3 consists of 17 residues. V lost 4 bases and J lost 1, with 17 bases in between. CDR1 and CDR2 (germline): LNHNV, YYDKDF (reference sequence). The DNA for the CDR3 is TGTGCCACCAGCATGGCAAGAAGCAAGATTTCTGGAAACACCATATATTTT. Its protein is CATSMARSKISGNTIYF.